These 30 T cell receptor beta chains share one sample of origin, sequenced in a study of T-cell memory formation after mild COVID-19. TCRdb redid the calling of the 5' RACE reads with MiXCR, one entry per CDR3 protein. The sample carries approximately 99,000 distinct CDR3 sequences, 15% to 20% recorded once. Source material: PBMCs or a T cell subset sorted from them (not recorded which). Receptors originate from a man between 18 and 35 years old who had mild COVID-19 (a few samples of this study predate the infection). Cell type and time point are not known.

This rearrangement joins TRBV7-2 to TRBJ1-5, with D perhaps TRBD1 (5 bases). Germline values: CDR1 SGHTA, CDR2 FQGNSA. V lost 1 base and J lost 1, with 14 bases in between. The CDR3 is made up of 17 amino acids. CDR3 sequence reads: CASSLVSGALSNQPQHF. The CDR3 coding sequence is TGTGCCAGCAGCTTAGTTTCTGGGGCGCTGAGCAATCAGCCCCAGCATTTT.

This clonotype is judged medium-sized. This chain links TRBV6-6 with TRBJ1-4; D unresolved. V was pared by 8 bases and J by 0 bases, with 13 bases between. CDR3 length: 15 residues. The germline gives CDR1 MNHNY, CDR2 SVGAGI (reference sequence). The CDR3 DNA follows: TGTGCCAGCCCACCGGCGGAAGCAACTAATGAAAAACTGTTTTTT. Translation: CASPPAEATNEKLFF.

CDR3 protein: CASSPSGQPQHF. The CDR3 DNA is TGTGCCAGCAGTCCGTCGGGGCAGCCCCAGCATTTT. The V call is TRBV28, the J call TRBJ1-5; no firm D call. In germline, CDR1 is MDHEN, CDR2 SYDVKM. CDR3 length: 12 residues. V lost 5 bases and J 7 bases, leaving 9 bases between the germline ends. Supplemented by reference TRBV28 and TRBJ1-5, the full variable domain reads DVKVTQSSRYLVKRTGEKVFLECVQDMDHENMFWYRQDPGLGLRLIYFSYDVKMKEKGDIPEGYSVSREKKERFSLILESASTNQTSMYLCASSPSGQPQHFGDGTRLSIL.

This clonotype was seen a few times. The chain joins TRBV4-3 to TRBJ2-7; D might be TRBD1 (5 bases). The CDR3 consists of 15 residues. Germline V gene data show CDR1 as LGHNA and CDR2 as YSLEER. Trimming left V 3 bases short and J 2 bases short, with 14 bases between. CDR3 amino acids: CASSQGRAAAYEQYF. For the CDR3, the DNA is TGCGCCAGCAGCCAGGGCAGGGCGGCAGCCTACGAGCAGTACTTC.

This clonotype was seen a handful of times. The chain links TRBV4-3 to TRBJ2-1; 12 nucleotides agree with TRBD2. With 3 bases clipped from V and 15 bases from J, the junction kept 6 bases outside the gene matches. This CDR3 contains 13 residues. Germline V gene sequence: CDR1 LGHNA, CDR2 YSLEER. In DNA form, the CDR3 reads TGCGCCAGCAGCCAGGCTAGCGGGGGGGAGTTGTTCTTC. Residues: CASSQASGGELFF.

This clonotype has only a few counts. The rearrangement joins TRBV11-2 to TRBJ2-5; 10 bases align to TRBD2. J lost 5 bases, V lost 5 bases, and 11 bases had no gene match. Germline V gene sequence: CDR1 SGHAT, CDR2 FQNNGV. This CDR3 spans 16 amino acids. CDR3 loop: CASSRSASGGEETQYF. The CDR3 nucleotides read TGTGCCAGCAGCCGTTCCGCTAGCGGGGGAGAGGAGACCCAGTACTTC.

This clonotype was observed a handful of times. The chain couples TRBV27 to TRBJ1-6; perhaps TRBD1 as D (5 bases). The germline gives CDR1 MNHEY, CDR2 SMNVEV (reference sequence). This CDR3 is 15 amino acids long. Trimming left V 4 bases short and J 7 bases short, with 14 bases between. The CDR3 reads CASSSHEGLNSPLHF. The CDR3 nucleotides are TGTGCCAGCAGTTCCCACGAGGGGCTGAATTCACCCCTCCACTTT.

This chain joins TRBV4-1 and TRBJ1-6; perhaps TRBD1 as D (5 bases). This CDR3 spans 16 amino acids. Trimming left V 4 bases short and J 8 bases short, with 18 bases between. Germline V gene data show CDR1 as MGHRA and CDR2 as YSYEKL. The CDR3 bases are TGCGCCAGCAGCCGGGGAACCGGGACGGAGCATTCACCCCTCCACTTT. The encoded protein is CASSRGTGTEHSPLHF.

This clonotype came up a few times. CDR3 protein: CASSLNRGLETQYF. As DNA, the CDR3 is TGTGCCAGCAGCTTAAACAGGGGGTTAGAGACCCAGTACTTC. This chain uses TRBV7-2 with TRBJ2-5; 8 bases map to TRBD1. The CDR3 runs 14 residues. With 2 bases clipped from V and 4 bases from J, the junction kept 3 bases outside the gene matches. Per germline, CDR1 SGHTA and CDR2 FQGNSA.

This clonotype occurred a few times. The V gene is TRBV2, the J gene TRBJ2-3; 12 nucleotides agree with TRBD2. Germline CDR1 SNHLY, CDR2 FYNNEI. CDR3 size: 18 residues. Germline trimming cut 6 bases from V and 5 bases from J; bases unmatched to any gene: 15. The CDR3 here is CASSRGLAGLRGRDTQYF. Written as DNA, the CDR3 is TGTGCCAGCAGCCGGGGACTAGCGGGCCTAAGAGGACGAGATACGCAGTATTTT.

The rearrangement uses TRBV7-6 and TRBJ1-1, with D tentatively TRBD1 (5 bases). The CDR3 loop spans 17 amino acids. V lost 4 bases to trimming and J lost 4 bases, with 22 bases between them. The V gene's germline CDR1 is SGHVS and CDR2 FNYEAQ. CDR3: CASSSRYSSRVRTEAFF. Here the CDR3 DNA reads TGTGCCAGCAGCTCGCGATACAGCTCCAGGGTACGCACTGAAGCTTTCTTT.

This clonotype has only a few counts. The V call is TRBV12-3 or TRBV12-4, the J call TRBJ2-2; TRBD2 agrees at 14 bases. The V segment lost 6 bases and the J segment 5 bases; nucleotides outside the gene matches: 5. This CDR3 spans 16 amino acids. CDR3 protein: CASRTSGGASTGELFF. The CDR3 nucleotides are TGTGCCAGCAGGACTAGCGGGGGGGCCTCGACCGGGGAGCTGTTTTTT.

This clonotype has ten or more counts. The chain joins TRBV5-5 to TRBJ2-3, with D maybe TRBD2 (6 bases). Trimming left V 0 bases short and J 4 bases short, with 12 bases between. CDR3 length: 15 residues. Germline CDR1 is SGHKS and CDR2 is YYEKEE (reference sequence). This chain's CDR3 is CASSLVSGSADTQYF. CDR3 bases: TGTGCCAGCAGCTTGGTCAGCGGGTCCGCAGATACGCAGTATTTT.

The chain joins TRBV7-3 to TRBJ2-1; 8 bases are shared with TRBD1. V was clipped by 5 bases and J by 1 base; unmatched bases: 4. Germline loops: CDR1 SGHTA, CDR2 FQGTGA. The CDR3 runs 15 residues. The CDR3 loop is CASSTYRGSYNEQFF. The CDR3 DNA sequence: TGTGCCAGCAGCACCTACAGGGGGTCCTACAATGAGCAGTTCTTC.

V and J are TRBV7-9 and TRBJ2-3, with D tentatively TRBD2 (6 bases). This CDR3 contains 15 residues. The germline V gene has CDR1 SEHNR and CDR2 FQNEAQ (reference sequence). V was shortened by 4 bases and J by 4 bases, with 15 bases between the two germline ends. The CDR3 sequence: CASSSYEEGSDTQYF. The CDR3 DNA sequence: TGTGCCAGCAGCTCCTACGAGGAGGGGTCAGATACGCAGTATTTT.

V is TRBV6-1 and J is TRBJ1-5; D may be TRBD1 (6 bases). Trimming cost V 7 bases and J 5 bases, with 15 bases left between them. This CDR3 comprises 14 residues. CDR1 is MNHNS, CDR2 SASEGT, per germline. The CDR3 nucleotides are TGTGCCAGCAACAGGGCCCGCGGTGATCAGCCCCAGCATTTT. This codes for CASNRARGDQPQHF.

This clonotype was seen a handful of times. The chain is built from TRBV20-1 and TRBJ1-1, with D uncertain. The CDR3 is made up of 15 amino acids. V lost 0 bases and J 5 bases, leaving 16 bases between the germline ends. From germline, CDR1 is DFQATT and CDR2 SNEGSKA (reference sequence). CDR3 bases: TGCAGTGCTAGAGACCCCCGTTCAGCCAGTACTGAAGCTTTCTTT. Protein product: CSARDPRSASTEAFF.

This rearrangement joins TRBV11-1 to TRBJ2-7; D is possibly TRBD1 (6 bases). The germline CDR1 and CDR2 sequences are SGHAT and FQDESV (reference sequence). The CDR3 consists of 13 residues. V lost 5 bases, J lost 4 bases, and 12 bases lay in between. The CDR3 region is CASSDRTVYEQYF. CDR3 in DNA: TGTGCCAGCAGCGACCGGACAGTTTACGAGCAGTACTTC.

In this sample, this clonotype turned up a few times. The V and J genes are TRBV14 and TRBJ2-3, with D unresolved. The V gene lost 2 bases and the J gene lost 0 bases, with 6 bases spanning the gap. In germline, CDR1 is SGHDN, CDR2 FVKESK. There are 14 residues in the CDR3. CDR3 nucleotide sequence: TGTGCCAGCAGCCAAAGACCCAGCACAGATACGCAGTATTTT. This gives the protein CASSQRPSTDTQYF. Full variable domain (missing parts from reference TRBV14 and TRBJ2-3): EAGVTQFPSHSVIEKGQTVTLRCDPISGHDNLYWYRRVMGKEIKFLLHFVKESKQDESGMPNNRFLAERTGGTYSTLKVQPAELEDSGVYFCASSQRPSTDTQYFGPGTRLTVL.

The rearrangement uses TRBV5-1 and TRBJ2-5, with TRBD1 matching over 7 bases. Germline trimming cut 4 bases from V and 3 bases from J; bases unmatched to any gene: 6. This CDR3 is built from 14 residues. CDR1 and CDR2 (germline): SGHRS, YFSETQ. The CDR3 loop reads CASSLGTAEETQYF. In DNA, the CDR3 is TGCGCCAGCAGCCTAGGGACAGCCGAAGAGACCCAGTACTTC.

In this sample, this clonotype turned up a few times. DNA for the CDR3: TGCAGTGCCCAAGGACAGCCGGGGCTGAACACCGGGGAGCTGTTTTTT. Translation: CSAQGQPGLNTGELFF. The chain employs TRBV20-1 and TRBJ2-2; weak D call: TRBD1 (6 bases). V was clipped by 6 bases and J by 1 base, with 18 bases between them. This CDR3 is built from 16 residues. The germline CDR1 and CDR2 sequences are DFQATT and SNEGSKA (reference sequence).

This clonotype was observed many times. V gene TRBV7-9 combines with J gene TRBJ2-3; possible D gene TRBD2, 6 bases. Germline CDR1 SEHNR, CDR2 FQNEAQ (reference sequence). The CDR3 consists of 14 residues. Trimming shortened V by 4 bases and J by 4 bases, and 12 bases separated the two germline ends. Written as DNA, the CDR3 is TGTGCCAGCAGCTCCAGCGGGCCCGCAGATACGCAGTATTTT. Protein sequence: CASSSSGPADTQYF.

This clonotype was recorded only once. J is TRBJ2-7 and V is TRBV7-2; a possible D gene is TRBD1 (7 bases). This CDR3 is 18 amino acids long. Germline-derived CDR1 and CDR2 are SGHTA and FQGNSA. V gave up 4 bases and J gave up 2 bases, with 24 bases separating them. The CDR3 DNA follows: TGTGCCAGCAGCTATACAGGGGCCCGGGGGAGGACGACCTACGAGCAGTACTTC. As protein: CASSYTGARGRTTYEQYF.

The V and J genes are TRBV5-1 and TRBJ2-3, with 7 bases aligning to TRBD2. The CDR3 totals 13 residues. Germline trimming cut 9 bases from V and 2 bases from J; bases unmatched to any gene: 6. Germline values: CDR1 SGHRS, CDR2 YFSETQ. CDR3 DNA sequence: TGCGCCACCTCTAGCGGTTACACAGATACGCAGTATTTT. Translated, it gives CATSSGYTDTQYF.

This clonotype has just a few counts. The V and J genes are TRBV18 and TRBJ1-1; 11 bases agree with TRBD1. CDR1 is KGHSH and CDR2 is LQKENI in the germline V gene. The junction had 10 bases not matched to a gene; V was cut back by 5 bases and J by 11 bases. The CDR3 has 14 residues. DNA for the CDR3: TGTGCCAGCTCATACTCCGGGACAGGGGGGAGTGCTTTCTTT. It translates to CASSYSGTGGSAFF.

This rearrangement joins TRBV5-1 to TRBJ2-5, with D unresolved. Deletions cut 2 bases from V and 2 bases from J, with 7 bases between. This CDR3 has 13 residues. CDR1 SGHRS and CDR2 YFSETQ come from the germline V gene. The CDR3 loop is CASSFGVQETQYF. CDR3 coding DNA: TGCGCCAGCAGCTTCGGAGTACAAGAGACCCAGTACTTC.

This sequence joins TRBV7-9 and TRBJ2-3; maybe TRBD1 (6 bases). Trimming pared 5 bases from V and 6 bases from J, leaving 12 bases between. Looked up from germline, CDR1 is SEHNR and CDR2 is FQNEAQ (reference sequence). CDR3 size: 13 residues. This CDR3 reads CASSVNREDTQYF. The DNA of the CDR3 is TGTGCCAGCAGCGTAAACAGGGAGGATACGCAGTATTTT. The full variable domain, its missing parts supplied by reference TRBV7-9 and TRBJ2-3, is DTGVSQNPRHKITKRGQNVTFRCDPISEHNRLYWYRQTLGQGPEFLTYFQNEAQLEKSRLLSDRFSAERPKGSFSTLEIQRTEQGDSAMYLCASSVNREDTQYFGPGTRLTVL.

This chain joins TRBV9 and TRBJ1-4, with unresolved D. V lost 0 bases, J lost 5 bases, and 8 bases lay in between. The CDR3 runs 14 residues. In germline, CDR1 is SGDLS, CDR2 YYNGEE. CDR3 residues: CASSVGSYNEKLFF. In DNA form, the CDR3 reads TGTGCCAGCAGCGTAGGCAGCTACAATGAAAAACTGTTTTTT.

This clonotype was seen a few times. CDR3 DNA: TGTGCCAGCAGGACAGGGGGCGCGGGCTATGGCTACACCTTC. Translated: CASRTGGAGYGYTF. V is TRBV6-5 and J is TRBJ1-2; 10 bases are shared with TRBD1. CDR3 length equals 14 residues. V was pared by 6 bases and J by 4 bases, with 5 bases of the junction left unmatched. The germline gives CDR1 MNHEY, CDR2 SVGAGI.

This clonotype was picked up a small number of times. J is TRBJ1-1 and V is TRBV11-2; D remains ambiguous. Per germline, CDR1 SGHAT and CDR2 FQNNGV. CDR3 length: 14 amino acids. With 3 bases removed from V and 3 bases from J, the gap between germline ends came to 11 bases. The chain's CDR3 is CASSFRGSDTEAFF. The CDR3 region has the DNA TGTGCCAGCAGCTTTCGAGGTAGCGACACTGAAGCTTTCTTT.